A selection of T cell receptor beta chains follows, all from one sample in a study of T cell responses to AZD1222 COVID-19 vaccine. TCRdb's table, derived via immunoSEQ multiplex PCR, lists solely in-frame clones and lacks some. The repertoire holds 130,000 to 150,000 clones, roughly 86% seen once, with about 5% in the top ten. Material: peripheral blood, obtained 28 days after the second AZD1222 dose. The receptor source for this set is an adult who received the AZD1222 COVID-19 vaccine. CDR3s include the opening cysteine and the closing phenylalanine or tryptophan. A D gene is named only where the DNA matches it firmly. Only part of the rows carry a size: once, few, many, or a class if the clone is expanded.

d_gene: NA
abundance: NA
j_gene: TRBJ2-2
v_gene: TRBV28
CDR3nt: TGTGCCAGCAGTCCCCCCGGCCTGAACACCGGGGAGCTGTTTTTT
CDR3aa: CASSPPGLNTGELFF

d_gene: TRBD2
abundance: NA
j_gene: TRBJ2-7
v_gene: TRBV14
CDR3nt: TGTGCCAGCAGCCAAGGACCCGGGGGGGCAGGTCCTGGCGAGCAGTACTTC
CDR3aa: CASSQGPGGAGPGEQYF

d_gene: NA
abundance: NA
j_gene: TRBJ1-2
v_gene: TRBV19
CDR3nt: TGTGCCAGTAGTGTACTGGGGGCTAACTATGGCTACACCTTC
CDR3aa: CASSVLGANYGYTF

d_gene: TRBD1
abundance: NA
j_gene: TRBJ1-1
v_gene: TRBV30
CDR3nt: TGTGCCTGGAACCCCCGGACAGGGGTTTTAGTGAACACTGAAGCTTTCTTT
CDR3aa: CAWNPRTGVLVNTEAFF

d_gene: NA
abundance: NA
j_gene: TRBJ2-7
v_gene: TRBV28
CDR3nt: TGTGCCAGCAGTTGGCAGGAAGCCTACGAGCAGTACTTC
CDR3aa: CASSWQEAYEQYF

d_gene: NA
abundance: NA
j_gene: TRBJ2-5
v_gene: TRBV3-1/TRBV3-2
CDR3nt: TGTGCCAGCAGCCAAATGAGGGGGTCGGAGACCCAGTACTTC
CDR3aa: CASSQMRGSETQYF

d_gene: NA
abundance: NA
j_gene: TRBJ2-7
v_gene: TRBV6-6
CDR3nt: TGTGCCAGCAGTCCTCAGGGGGGGAGGGCCTACGAGCAGTACTTC
CDR3aa: CASSPQGGRAYEQYF

d_gene: NA
abundance: NA
j_gene: TRBJ1-6
v_gene: TRBV13
CDR3nt: TGTGCCAGCAGCTCCCATAATTCACCCCTCCACTTT
CDR3aa: CASSSHNSPLHF

d_gene: NA
abundance: once
j_gene: TRBJ2-7
v_gene: TRBV18
CDR3nt: TGTGCCAGCTCACGGGGGACGGCCAGCTACGAGCAGTACTTC
CDR3aa: CASSRGTASYEQYF

d_gene: NA
abundance: NA
j_gene: TRBJ2-5
v_gene: TRBV19
CDR3nt: TGTGCCAGTAGTATGGCAGGCCAAGAGACCCAGTACTTC
CDR3aa: CASSMAGQETQYF

d_gene: NA
abundance: NA
j_gene: TRBJ1-5
v_gene: TRBV30
CDR3nt: TGTGCCGGGGCCCGGGATAGCAATCAGCCCCAGCATTTT
CDR3aa: CAGARDSNQPQHF

d_gene: NA
abundance: NA
j_gene: TRBJ1-1
v_gene: TRBV7-8
CDR3nt: TGTGCCAGCAGCTTATACGGGCAGGTGAACACTGAAGCTTTCTTT
CDR3aa: CASSLYGQVNTEAFF

d_gene: TRBD1
abundance: NA
j_gene: TRBJ1-1
v_gene: TRBV10-1
CDR3nt: TGCGCCAGCAGCATGACAGGGGGGTTGGCTTTCTTT
CDR3aa: CASSMTGGLAFF

d_gene: NA
abundance: NA
j_gene: TRBJ1-2
v_gene: TRBV3-1/TRBV3-2
CDR3nt: TGTGCCAGCAGCCAAGATAAGGGTTCGGGCGGCTACACCTTC
CDR3aa: CASSQDKGSGGYTF

d_gene: NA
abundance: NA
j_gene: TRBJ1-1
v_gene: TRBV28
CDR3nt: TGTGCCAGCAGGATATATTTGAACACTGAAGCTTTCTTT
CDR3aa: CASRIYLNTEAFF

d_gene: NA
abundance: few
j_gene: TRBJ1-1
v_gene: TRBV6-5
CDR3nt: TGTGCCAGCAGTTACTGGCCCGGTATCGGCACTGAAGCTTTCTTT
CDR3aa: CASSYWPGIGTEAFF

d_gene: NA
abundance: NA
j_gene: TRBJ2-1
v_gene: TRBV2
CDR3nt: TGTGCCAGCAGTGAGGCCATATACAATGAGCAGTTCTTC
CDR3aa: CASSEAIYNEQFF

d_gene: TRBD2
abundance: once
j_gene: TRBJ2-1
v_gene: TRBV5-1
CDR3nt: TGCGCCAGCAGCTTGAAGGCTAGCGGGATTAATGAGCAGTTCTTC
CDR3aa: CASSLKASGINEQFF

d_gene: NA
abundance: NA
j_gene: TRBJ1-2
v_gene: TRBV3-1/TRBV3-2
CDR3nt: TGTGCCAGCAGCCAAGATTCAGTTAACTATGGCTACACCTTC
CDR3aa: CASSQDSVNYGYTF

d_gene: TRBD1
abundance: NA
j_gene: TRBJ1-5
v_gene: TRBV6-5
CDR3nt: TGTGCCAGTATTCTAGGACAGGGGATTGGGGAGCCCCAGCATTTT
CDR3aa: CASILGQGIGEPQHF

d_gene: NA
abundance: NA
j_gene: TRBJ1-5
v_gene: TRBV5-3
CDR3nt: TGTGCCAGAAGCGGGGGACCGGTTTGGAGCAATCAGCCCCAGCATTTT
CDR3aa: CARSGGPVWSNQPQHF

d_gene: TRBD1
abundance: NA
j_gene: TRBJ2-5
v_gene: TRBV14
CDR3nt: TGTGCCAGCAGCCTCAGGGGGCGCAAAGAGACCCAGTACTTC
CDR3aa: CASSLRGRKETQYF

d_gene: TRBD1
abundance: NA
j_gene: TRBJ2-3
v_gene: TRBV30
CDR3nt: TGTGCCTGGAGTGTACAGGGGGGCTTCACAGATACGCAGTATTTT
CDR3aa: CAWSVQGGFTDTQYF

d_gene: TRBD2
abundance: once
j_gene: TRBJ2-7
v_gene: TRBV7-9
CDR3nt: TGTGCCAGCAGCTCAGCGGGGGCCGAGCAGTACTTC
CDR3aa: CASSSAGAEQYF

d_gene: TRBD1
abundance: NA
j_gene: TRBJ1-6
v_gene: TRBV2
CDR3nt: TGTGCCAGCAGTGAACCGACAGGGGGAGATTCACCCCTCCACTTT
CDR3aa: CASSEPTGGDSPLHF

d_gene: TRBD1
abundance: NA
j_gene: TRBJ2-1
v_gene: TRBV6-6
CDR3nt: TGTGCCAGCAGTGTAGGACAGGGCTTCTACAATGAGCAGTTCTTC
CDR3aa: CASSVGQGFYNEQFF